These T cell receptor beta chains were read from a single sample in a study of cytomegalovirus exposure and HLA in healthy donors. Only in-frame clones appear in the TCRdb table, and some are missing; sequencing was by immunoSEQ multiplex PCR. Here the sample spans about 200,000 clones, 12% being singletons. The sequenced material came from PBMCs. These TCRs come from a man aged 45 to 65 in good health and CMV-seropositive. Each CDR3 is given with its conserved first and last residue. D genes are given only for firm matches. Rows may omit the clone size; those that give it use once, few, many or a size class.

j_gene	abundance	d_gene	v_gene	CDR3nt	CDR3aa
TRBJ1-6	.	.	TRBV18	TGTGCCAGCTCACCTAACAGGGATTCACCCCTCCACTTT	CASSPNRDSPLHF
TRBJ2-1	few	TRBD2	TRBV7-9	TGTGCCAGCAGCTTAGTCACTAGCGGGGGGGCGTACAATGAGCAGTTCTTC	CASSLVTSGGAYNEQFF
TRBJ2-1	.	.	TRBV2	TGTGCAAGCAGTCCAGACAGTCCAGAGCAGTTCTTC	CASSPDSPEQFF
TRBJ2-2	.	.	TRBV11-3	TGTGCCAGCAGCTTAGACGGTAACACCGGGGAGCTGTTTTTT	CASSLDGNTGELFF
TRBJ1-1	few	.	TRBV30	TGTGCCTGGAGCCTCTCCGGGGGGGCGCCCACTGAAGCTTTCTTT	CAWSLSGGAPTEAFF
TRBJ2-1	few	TRBD2	TRBV11-3	TGTGCCAGCAGCAAGACTAGCGGGGGTTACAATGAGCAGTTCTTC	CASSKTSGGYNEQFF
TRBJ1-1	few	.	TRBV19	TGTGCCAGTAGTATTCTCTGGAACACTGAAGCTTTCTTT	CASSILWNTEAFF
TRBJ1-2	few	.	TRBV19	TGTGCCACTACAGTTGTGGGGGACAAGGCAAGCTACACCTTC	CATTVVGDKASYTF
TRBJ2-3	few	.	TRBV13	TGTGCCAGCAGCCTCCGACTGGGTCCCACAGATACGCAGTATTTT	CASSLRLGPTDTQYF
TRBJ2-1	.	TRBD1	TRBV5-7	TGTGCCAGCAGTTCCGGACAGGGAGTGCAGTTCTTC	CASSSGQGVQFF
TRBJ1-2	.	.	TRBV25-1	TGTGCCAGCAGAGGGACAAACAAGCTCTCCTATGGCTACACCTTC	CASRGTNKLSYGYTF
TRBJ2-1	few	.	TRBV7-2	TGTGCCAGCAGCTTACGAGTAGTGGATGAGCAGTTCTTC	CASSLRVVDEQFF
TRBJ2-3	.	TRBD2	TRBV30	TGTGCCTGGAGTGTCAGGGGACTAGCGTCACCTACGCAGTATTTT	CAWSVRGLASPTQYF
TRBJ2-7	few	.	TRBV6-6	TGTGCCAGCAGAGATAGGTCGCAGGGGGGACGAGGCGAGCAGTACTTC	CASRDRSQGGRGEQYF
TRBJ1-1	.	.	TRBV19	TGTGCCAGTAGTATTATTAGGAACACTGAAGCTTTCTTT	CASSIIRNTEAFF
TRBJ1-1	few	.	TRBV29-1	TGCAGCGTTGATCGGGGGATGAACACTGAAGCTTTCTTT	CSVDRGMNTEAFF
TRBJ1-1	.	.	TRBV19	TGTGCCAGTAGTATAGAGGGCCCGAACACTGAAGCTTTCTTT	CASSIEGPNTEAFF
TRBJ2-5	.	.	TRBV7-7	TGTGCCAGCAGCTTGGGGGGGGGCCCACAAGAGACCCAGTACTTC	CASSLGGGPQETQYF
TRBJ1-3	.	.	TRBV7-2	TGTGCCAGCAGCTTACCTCGTGCGGGGTGGTCTGGAAACACCATATATTTT	CASSLPRAGWSGNTIYF
TRBJ1-5	few	.	TRBV25-1	TGTGCCAGCACCGGGGGGGTCGGTCAGCCCCAGCATTTT	CASTGGVGQPQHF
TRBJ1-1	.	.	TRBV5-4	TGTGCCAGCAGCTTGGAGGGGTGGGGCACTGAAGCTTTCTTT	CASSLEGWGTEAFF
TRBJ1-1	.	.	TRBV6-5	TGTGCCAGCAGTTACTCGCGAACAGGGAATGAAGCTTTCTTT	CASSYSRTGNEAFF
TRBJ2-1	few	TRBD1	TRBV7-9	TGTGCCAGCAGCATCGGACAGGGGGGCTCCTACAATGAGCAGTTCTTC	CASSIGQGGSYNEQFF
TRBJ1-6	.	.	TRBV5-1	TGCGCCAGCAGCCCTGGCTTACAGCCCTATAATTCACCCCTCCACTTT	CASSPGLQPYNSPLHF
TRBJ1-4	.	.	TRBV4-1	TGCGCCAGCAGCCAAGATCAGGCAGGGGCTAATGAAAAACTGTTTTTT	CASSQDQAGANEKLFF
TRBJ2-2	.	TRBD2	TRBV6-6	TGTGCCAGCAGATCAGGACTAGCGGGGGGGGCCGGGGAGCTGTTTTTT	CASRSGLAGGAGELFF
TRBJ2-7	few	.	TRBV11-3	TGTGCCAGCAGCTTAGATCTTTTCGGGTACGAGCAGTACTTC	CASSLDLFGYEQYF
TRBJ1-2	.	.	TRBV7-9	TGTGCCAGCAGCTTAGTAACCGGGGTCGGGGGCTATGGCTACACCTTC	CASSLVTGVGGYGYTF
TRBJ1-5	few	TRBD1	TRBV30	TGTGCCTGGGGCCGACAGGGCGGCGGCAATCAGCCCCAGCATTTT	CAWGRQGGGNQPQHF
TRBJ1-1	few	TRBD1	TRBV6-6	TGTGCCAGCAGCCACACAGGGGGCACTGAAGCTTTCTTT	CASSHTGGTEAFF
TRBJ2-7	.	.	TRBV30	TGTGCCTGGAGTGTACAGGACATGGGTGTAAACGAGCAGTACTTC	CAWSVQDMGVNEQYF
TRBJ2-4	.	.	TRBV2	TGTGCCAGCAGTGCAGGGGTCAAAAACATTCAGTACTTC	CASSAGVKNIQYF
TRBJ2-5	.	.	TRBV2	TGTGCCAGCCGAGTACAGGTTGAGACCCAGTACTTC	CASRVQVETQYF
TRBJ1-1	.	.	TRBV28	TGTGCCAGCAGTTTGTCCCTGGAGGGGGGGGCTTTCTTT	CASSLSLEGGAFF
TRBJ2-2	.	.	TRBV9	TGTGCCAGCAGAATAGAGGGTGGCGGGCCCACCGGGGAGCTGTTTTTT	CASRIEGGGPTGELFF
TRBJ1-1	.	.	TRBV2	TGTGCCAGCAAGACTGCGACCCGGGGGGTGGTAGCTTTCTTT	CASKTATRGVVAFF
TRBJ2-4	.	TRBD2	TRBV2	TGTGCCAGCAGGTCCGGGAGCGGGGGGGCTCCCAGAGCCAAAAACATTCAGTACTTC	CASRSGSGGAPRAKNIQYF
TRBJ2-1	.	.	TRBV6-5	TGTGCCAGCACCCCTACGACAGTGGGCTACAATGAGCAGTTCTTC	CASTPTTVGYNEQFF
TRBJ2-2	.	.	TRBV9	TGTGCCAGCAGCGTAGGACACTTGAACACCGGGGAGCTGTTTTTT	CASSVGHLNTGELFF
TRBJ1-2	few	TRBD1	TRBV30	TGTGCCTGGAGTCCTAGAGGACAGGGACCCGCCTTC	CAWSPRGQGPAF
TRBJ1-1	.	.	TRBV27	TGTGCCAGCAGTTTATATGGGGAGGGGAGGGCTGAAGCTTTCTTT	CASSLYGEGRAEAFF
TRBJ2-5	few	.	TRBV5-8	TGTGCCAGCAGCTTGGGCAGGGGACATGTTGGGGAGACCCAGTACTTC	CASSLGRGHVGETQYF
TRBJ1-4	.	TRBD1	TRBV14	TGTGCCAGCAGCCAACTCCGGACAGGGAGGAATGAAAAACTGTTTTTT	CASSQLRTGRNEKLFF
TRBJ2-5	few	.	TRBV2	TGTGCCAGCAGTGGAGAACACCAAGAGACCCAGTACTTC	CASSGEHQETQYF
TRBJ2-7	few	TRBD1	TRBV18	TGTGCCAGCTCGCTCCGGGACAGGGACGTGCAGTACTTC	CASSLRDRDVQYF
TRBJ1-5	few	.	TRBV27	TGTGCCAGCACCCCTACAGGGAAAAATCAGCCCCAGCATTTT	CASTPTGKNQPQHF
TRBJ2-7	few	.	TRBV9	TGTGCCAGCAGTCTACAGGCTAGCTCCTACGAGCAGTACTTC	CASSLQASSYEQYF